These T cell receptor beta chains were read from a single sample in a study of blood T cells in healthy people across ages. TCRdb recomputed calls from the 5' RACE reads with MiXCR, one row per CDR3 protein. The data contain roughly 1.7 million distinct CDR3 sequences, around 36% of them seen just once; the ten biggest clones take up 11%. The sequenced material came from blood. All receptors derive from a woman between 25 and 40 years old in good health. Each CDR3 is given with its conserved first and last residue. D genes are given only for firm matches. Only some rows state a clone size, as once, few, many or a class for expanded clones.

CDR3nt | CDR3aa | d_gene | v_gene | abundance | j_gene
TGTGCCAGCATCAAACAGGGGTCTACCTACGAGCAGTACTTC | CASIKQGSTYEQYF | TRBD1 | TRBV7-9 | many | TRBJ2-7
TGTACCAGTAGTATTTCTAGCTGGGGTGAGCAGTACTTC | CTSSISSWGEQYF | . | TRBV19 | . | TRBJ2-5
TGTGCCAACCTGACGGCGAGCATGAACACTGAAGCTTTCTTT | CANLTASMNTEAFF | . | TRBV9 | . | TRBJ1-1
TGTGCCAGCAGCCACCACAGGGCCTCGAACACTGAAGCTTTCTTT | CASSHHRASNTEAFF | . | TRBV4-2 | few | TRBJ1-1
TGTGCCAGCAGTTTCGAGCGGAAAGAGACCCAGTACTTC | CASSFERKETQYF | . | TRBV12-3/TRBV12-4 | . | TRBJ2-5
TGCGACAGCAGCCAGGGACTAGCGGGAGTATCGGGTGAGCAGTTCTTC | CDSSQGLAGVSGEQFF | TRBD2 | TRBV4-1 | . | TRBJ2-1
TGTGCCAGCAGCTTGGGTCCAGGGGGCCCCGGGGAGCTGTTTTTT | CASSLGPGGPGELFF | TRBD1 | TRBV7-9 | few | TRBJ2-2
TGCAGTGCTCCTGATGGGGTTTGGGGGGGCGCAGATACGCAGTATTTT | CSAPDGVWGGADTQYF | . | TRBV20-1 | . | TRBJ2-3
TGCAGTGCAACAAACAATGAGCAGTTCTTC | CSATNNEQFF | . | TRBV20-1 | . | TRBJ2-1
TGTGCCAGCAGCGGATCACTAGCTGCGGGGGGCAATGAGCAGTTCTTC | CASSGSLAAGGNEQFF | TRBD2 | TRBV9 | . | TRBJ2-1
TGTGCCAGCAGCGGATGGATGAAGGATAATTCACCCCTCCACTTT | CASSGWMKDNSPLHF | . | TRBV2 | few | TRBJ1-6
TGTGCCAGCAGTTACGACAGGGGAAAAGAAAAACTGTTTTTT | CASSYDRGKEKLFF | TRBD1 | TRBV6-5 | . | TRBJ1-4
TGTGCCAGCAGCCTCTATTGGGACACCGGGGAGCTGTTTTTT | CASSLYWDTGELFF | . | TRBV14 | . | TRBJ2-2
TGTGCCAGCAGCCAAGAGTTGCGGTTCGGGGATACGCAGTATTTT | CASSQELRFGDTQYF | . | TRBV3-1 | few | TRBJ2-3
TGTGCCAGCAGTATGTCAAACGAGCAGTACTTC | CASSMSNEQYF | . | TRBV12-3/TRBV12-4 | many | TRBJ2-7
TGCAGTGCTAGGGGCTTCGGACGGAAGAAAATAAACTATGGCTACACCTTC | CSARGFGRKKINYGYTF | . | TRBV20-1 | once | TRBJ1-2